This T cell receptor (beta chain) was documented in a study of T-cell memory formation after mild COVID-19. Overall study: For the most part, TCR clusters were specific to one donor.

TCRdb passed the 5' RACE reads through MiXCR, listing each CDR3 protein once. The sample has 150,000 or so distinct CDR3 sequences, roughly 31% seen once; the top ten hold 12%. The study's findings and limits: Researchers found some responding clones in pre-infection memory, a sign that cross-reactive memory joined.

The germline V and J ends were trimmed by 4 bases and 3 bases, with 19 bases remaining between them. Germline loops: CDR1 SGHAT, CDR2 FQNNGV. This CDR3 comprises 16 residues. This clonotype occurred many times. Its antigen remains unidentified. Material: PBMCs or a T cell subset sorted from them (not recorded which). The chain has TRBV11-2 and TRBJ2-7, with a possible D match to TRBD2 (5 bases). The TCR was taken from an adult woman who had mild COVID-19 (a few samples of this study predate the infection). Cell type and time point are not known. The CDR3 here is CASSSGLAGRSYEQYF. Here the CDR3 DNA reads TGTGCCAGCAGCTCCGGTCTCGCGGGTAGGAGCTACGAGCAGTACTTC.